This T cell receptor beta chain was identified in a study of CD8 T cells in Susac syndrome (dated by TCRdb to the late 2010s). Regarding the study in general: Whether CD8+ T cell activation and differentiation in Susac syndrome was antigen driven was tested using repertoire sequencing. On the study overall, not on this receptor specifically: The study acknowledged that relatively few individuals were included in the TCR sequencing and HLA analysis.

Notes on this clonotype: Its antigen is unknown. Base quality data are lacking; no much larger clone is found one base away.

Peripheral blood CD8+ and CD4+ T cells from healthy donors, Susac syndrome patients and multiple sclerosis patients were profiled by high-throughput TCR beta sequencing. The multiple sclerosis controls were treatment-naive patients whose relapsing-remitting disease, either stable or active, fulfilled the revised McDonald criteria. Bulk CD8+ and CD4+ T cells were purified magnetically by negative isolation, whereas CD8+ TEMRA cells were enriched by FACS. Blood was drawn into EDTA tubes, processed within 24 hours, and PBMCs were isolated by density gradient centrifugation. PBMCs destined for TCR sequencing were cryopreserved in liquid nitrogen and later thawed in a 37 °C water bath. The sorted or isolated CD4+, CD8+ and CD8+ TEMRA cells had a purity of 90% or higher. Here V drops 4 bases and J drops 4 bases, and the junction holds 7 bases not matched to any gene. From the germline V gene (reference sequence), CDR1 is MNHEY and CDR2 is SMNVEV. From its cysteine to its phenylalanine, the CDR3 spans 15 amino acids. This entry keeps only the CDR3 DNA: 45 bases, framed from base 1.

RNA was extracted using the RNeasy kit, and 0.5 to 1 microgram was reverse transcribed with random hexamers. The immunoSEQ multiplex PCR assay, which covers 54 Vbeta and 13 Jbeta segments, was used to amplify TCR beta CDR3 regions. To correct PCR amplification bias, a synthetic template baseline was used for both primer optimization and computational correction. As for how the authors treated the data: Reads were annotated to V, D and J genes per IMGT and analyzed with immunoSEQ Analyzer, keeping only productive sequences. Clonality was calculated as one minus the Shannon entropy normalized by log2 of the number of productive unique sequences. For each patient and control, public and private clones were evaluated among the 100 most prevalent clones. Clones were defined as Susac-specific if absent from the healthy and MS cohorts, from around 1,000 published viral clones and from other ImmuneACCESS disease sequences. Using fastp at Q25 and MiXCR, TCRdb reprocessed the public reads and kept productive beta chains. Identical CDR3 protein sequences are pooled into one entry, listed with their most common genes and DNA. For this entry, the V and J calls and clone size follow TCRdb and not the study's own pipeline. The sample yields 150,000 to 200,000 distinct CDR3 sequences; approximately 94% were counted once. The ten largest clones take up 0.093% of the sample.

The rearrangement combines TRBV27 with TRBJ2-7; 10 junctional bases match TRBD1. The TCR comes from a human donor with multiple sclerosis. Specimen: CD4+ T cells from PBMCs. The bases are TGTGCCAGCAGTTCCGGGACAGGGGAGTCGTACGAGCAGTACTTC. The resulting protein is CASSSGTGESYEQYF.